Shown below are 25 T cell receptor beta chains from a single sample sequenced in a study of control samples from healthy donors and cancer patients. The protocol was immunoSEQ multiplex PCR, while the TCRdb copy is restricted to in-frame clones and leaves out a portion. Here the sample spans roughly 59,000 clones, more than 85% being singletons. Sample: PBMCs. The receptors here all came from a man aged 40-49 years with colorectal cancer.

The chain uses TRBV9 and TRBJ1-1; TRBD1 matches 7 bases. Germline V gives CDR1 SGDLS, CDR2 YYNGEE. This CDR3 has 13 amino acids. V was pared by 3 bases and J by 10 bases, with 9 bases of the junction left unmatched. CDR3 amino acids: CASSDRGAGRAFF. CDR3 DNA sequence: TGTGCCAGCAGCGACAGGGGTGCGGGGCGAGCTTTCTTT.

The rearrangement joins TRBV30 to TRBJ1-3; D ambiguous. Trimming removed 0 bases at V and 4 bases at J, with 22 bases between. CDR1 GTSNPN and CDR2 SVGIG come from the germline V gene (reference sequence). The CDR3 is 18 residues long. CDR3 coding DNA: TGTGCCTGGAGTGTCCGAGACCTACTTAGATCACCAGGAAACACCATATATTTT. Residues: CAWSVRDLLRSPGNTIYF.

The V call is TRBV14, the J call TRBJ2-7, with TRBD1 as a possible D gene (6 bases). The V and J ends lost 0 bases and 4 bases respectively, with 10 bases between them. The CDR3 is 14 amino acids. Germline CDR1 and CDR2: SGHDN and FVKESK. The CDR3 loop is CASSQEGQAYEQYF. The CDR3 DNA reads as TGTGCCAGCAGCCAAGAGGGACAAGCGTACGAGCAGTACTTC.

The chain combines TRBV7-3 with TRBJ1-6; D remains ambiguous. The CDR3 is 13 amino acids. Trimming stripped 0 bases from V and 7 bases from J, with 4 bases between. Germline V gene data show CDR1 as SGHTA and CDR2 as FQGTGA. The DNA of the CDR3 is TGTGCCAGCAGCTTAACGGGGAATTCACCCCTCCACTTT. Translating it yields CASSLTGNSPLHF. Complete variable domain (other parts from reference TRBV7-3 and TRBJ1-6): GAGVSQTPSNKVTEKGKYVELRCDPISGHTALYWYRQSLGQGPEFLIYFQGTGAADDSGLPNDRFFAVRPEGSVSTLKIQRTERGDSAVYLCASSLTGNSPLHFGNGTRLTVT.

This chain joins TRBV10-2 and TRBJ1-1; D call uncertain. The CDR3 has 15 residues. Germline V lookup: CDR1 WSHSY, CDR2 SAAADI. V was shortened by 3 bases and J by 0 bases, with 11 bases between the two germline ends. CDR3 DNA sequence: TGCGCCAGCAGTGACCGGGTTTCCATGAACACTGAAGCTTTCTTT. Protein product: CASSDRVSMNTEAFF.

The V call is TRBV24-1, the J call TRBJ2-2; unclear D gene. Trimming stripped 2 bases from V and 8 bases from J, with 11 bases between. The CDR3 is 14 amino acids. CDR1 and CDR2 from the germline V gene are KGHDR and SFDVKD. The CDR3 bases are TGTGCCACCAGTGATTCAATAGGGCCAGGGGAGCTGTTTTTT. Translating gives CATSDSIGPGELFF.

J is TRBJ1-4 and V is TRBV5-4, with 7 bases identical to TRBD1. Losses at the gene ends were 4 bases for V and 7 bases for J; bases not matched to a gene: 7. Germline V lookup: CDR1 SGHNT, CDR2 YYREEE (reference sequence). This CDR3 contains 14 residues. The CDR3 loop reads CASSRGGQGEKLFF. DNA of the CDR3: TGTGCCAGCAGCCGAGGGGGCCAAGGTGAAAAACTGTTTTTT.

The rearrangement links TRBV7-9 to TRBJ2-7; D remains unclear. V dropped 2 bases and J dropped 5 bases, with 19 bases sitting between them. Germline V gene lookup returns CDR1 SEHNR and CDR2 FQNEAQ (reference sequence). The CDR3 contains 16 residues. This CDR3 reads CASSLLAMSTSDEQYF. DNA for the CDR3: TGTGCCAGCAGCTTACTGGCGATGTCGACTTCAGACGAGCAGTACTTC. The variable domain in full, completed from reference TRBV7-9 and TRBJ2-7, reads DTGVSQNPRHKITKRGQNVTFRCDPISEHNRLYWYRQTLGQGPEFLTYFQNEAQLEKSRLLSDRFSAERPKGSFSTLEIQRTEQGDSAMYLCASSLLAMSTSDEQYFGPGTRLTVT.

The J gene is TRBJ2-3, the V gene TRBV6-5; perhaps D is TRBD1 or TRBD2 (5 bases each). V gave up 0 bases and J gave up 2 bases, with 6 bases separating them. The germline gives CDR1 MNHEY, CDR2 SVGAGI. The CDR3 totals 14 residues. This CDR3 is CASSYSGPTDTQYF. CDR3 DNA sequence: TGTGCCAGCAGTTACTCGGGACCCACAGATACGCAGTATTTT.

This sequence joins TRBV19 and TRBJ2-4; a weak D match, TRBD2 (5 bases). Per germline, CDR1 LNHDA and CDR2 SQIVND (reference sequence). Deletions cut 3 bases from V and 2 bases from J, with 8 bases between. The CDR3 extends over 14 amino acids. The CDR3: CASSIPGTKNIQYF. The CDR3 coding sequence is TGTGCCAGTAGTATTCCGGGGACCAAAAACATTCAGTACTTC.

The chain links TRBV19 to TRBJ1-2; D not resolved. The CDR3 runs 14 residues. Trimming left V 0 bases short and J 2 bases short, with 7 bases between. CDR1 is LNHDA, CDR2 SQIVND, per germline (reference sequence). The CDR3 DNA is TGTGCCAGTAGTATAGAACTATCCAACTATGGCTACACCTTC. It specifies CASSIELSNYGYTF.

The CDR3 is CASSRDPRETQYF. The CDR3 DNA is TGTGCCAGCAGTAGGGACCCGCGGGAGACCCAGTACTTC. V is TRBV7-8 and J is TRBJ2-5; D may be TRBD1 or TRBD2 (5 bases each). This CDR3 has 13 amino acids. Germline assignment: CDR1 SGHVS and CDR2 FQNEAQ. Trimming stripped 6 bases from V and 5 bases from J, with 13 bases between.

CDR3 nucleotides: TGTGCCAGCAGCTCCCCGATAGCCCCAGAAAAACTGTTTTTT. This codes for CASSSPIAPEKLFF. The V gene is TRBV5-6, the J gene TRBJ1-4; D is unclear. From germline, CDR1 is SGHDT and CDR2 YYEEEE. The CDR3 spans 14 residues. The V gene lost 3 bases and the J gene lost 8 bases, with 14 bases spanning the gap.

This sequence joins TRBV14 and TRBJ2-7, with 7 bases matching TRBD1. Germline values: CDR1 SGHDN, CDR2 FVKESK. With 0 bases clipped from V and 5 bases from J, the junction kept 13 bases outside the gene matches. The length of the CDR3 is 17 residues. The CDR3 region is CASSQDLPRAGGHEQYF. The CDR3 DNA reads as TGTGCCAGCAGCCAAGATCTTCCCCGGGCAGGGGGTCACGAGCAGTACTTC. The whole variable domain, filled in from reference TRBV14 and TRBJ2-7, reads EAGVTQFPSHSVIEKGQTVTLRCDPISGHDNLYWYRRVMGKEIKFLLHFVKESKQDESGMPNNRFLAERTGGTYSTLKVQPAELEDSGVYFCASSQDLPRAGGHEQYFGPGTRLTVT.

This sequence joins TRBV5-1 and TRBJ1-6; D uncertain. Between the trimmed V and J ends, which lost 8 bases and 5 bases, there was a span of 11 bases. This CDR3 has 13 amino acids. The germline gives CDR1 SGHRS, CDR2 YFSETQ. CDR3 loop: CASREGNNSPLHF. CDR3 bases: TGCGCCAGTCGGGAGGGAAATAATTCACCCCTCCACTTT.

This clone was detected a few times. V gene TRBV7-2 combines with J gene TRBJ2-1; TRBD2 might be the D (6 bases). In germline, CDR1 is SGHTA, CDR2 FQGNSA. The germline V and J ends were trimmed by 5 bases and 7 bases, with 21 bases remaining between them. This CDR3 is 16 amino acids long. Here the CDR3 reads CASSPGALASGNEQFF. The CDR3 region has the DNA TGTGCCAGCAGCCCCGGGGCTCTAGCGTCGGGGAATGAGCAGTTCTTC. The full variable domain, rest sourced from reference TRBV7-2 and TRBJ2-1, is GAGVSQSPSNKVTEKGKDVELRCDPISGHTALYWYRQSLGQGLEFLIYFQGNSAPDKSGLPSDRFSAERTGGSVSTLTIQRTQQEDSAVYLCASSPGALASGNEQFFGPGTRLTVL.

CDR3 sequence (DNA): TGTGCCTGGAGTGTACGGGCACTAGCCTATGGCTACACCTTC. Protein: CAWSVRALAYGYTF. This chain joins TRBV30 and TRBJ1-2; D remains unclear. The CDR3 loop spans 14 amino acids. Trimming took 0 bases from V and 4 from J, leaving 12 bases between them. The germline V gene encodes CDR1 GTSNPN and CDR2 SVGIG (reference sequence). The variable domain in full, with the rest retrieved from reference TRBV30 and TRBJ1-2, is SQTIHQWPATLVQPVGSPLSLECTVEGTSNPNLYWYRQAAGRGLQLLFYSVGIGQISSEVPQNLSASRPQDRQFILSSKKLLLSDSGFYLCAWSVRALAYGYTFGSGTRLTVV.

This chain joins TRBV2 and TRBJ1-1; D uncertain. The CDR3 totals 10 residues. Germline-derived CDR1 and CDR2 are SNHLY and FYNNEI. Trimming pared 11 bases from V and 7 bases from J, leaving 11 bases between. Here the CDR3 DNA reads TGTGCCGACGGGCGGGATGAAGCTTTCTTT. Residues: CADGRDEAFF.

The CDR3 reads CASSVGLFTDTQYF. In nucleotides, the CDR3 is TGTGCCAGCAGCGTAGGTCTCTTCACAGATACGCAGTATTTT. V usage is TRBV9 and J usage is TRBJ2-3; D not resolved. CDR1 and CDR2 from the germline V gene are SGDLS and YYNGEE. Deletions cut 0 bases from V and 2 bases from J, with 7 bases between. The CDR3 runs to 14 residues.

This chain connects TRBV5-1 to TRBJ1-1, with 12 bases fitting TRBD1. Germline V gives CDR1 SGHRS, CDR2 YFSETQ. There are 16 residues in the CDR3. V was pared by 4 bases and J by 1 base, with 5 bases of the junction left unmatched. CDR3 loop: CASSNPGQGANTEAFF. As DNA, the CDR3 is TGCGCCAGCAGCAACCCGGGACAGGGGGCGAACACTGAAGCTTTCTTT. The complete variable domain, with remaining parts taken from reference TRBV5-1 and TRBJ1-1, reads KAGVTQTPRYLIKTRGQQVTLSCSPISGHRSVSWYQQTPGQGLQFLFEYFSETQRNKGNFPGRFSGRQFSNSRSEMNVSTLELGDSALYLCASSNPGQGANTEAFFGQGTRLTVV.

This chain connects TRBV27 to TRBJ2-2, with 11 positions matching TRBD1. Germline V gene lookup returns CDR1 MNHEY and CDR2 SMNVEV (reference sequence). This CDR3 spans 17 amino acids. The V gene end was trimmed by 4 bases and the J gene end by 1 base; junction bases not matched to a gene: 5. CDR3 nucleotide sequence: TGTGCCAGCAGTTCAGGACAGGGGGCCAGGAACACCGGGGAGCTGTTTTTT. Its translation: CASSSGQGARNTGELFF.

The gene calls are TRBV11-2 and TRBJ2-5; D ambiguous. Trimming left V 7 bases short and J 3 bases short, with 15 bases between. The CDR3 is 14 residues long. CDR1 SGHAT and CDR2 FQNNGV come from the germline V gene. The CDR3 DNA is TGTGCCAGCACCCGTTCTGGGTTAGAAGAGACCCAGTACTTC. The encoded protein is CASTRSGLEETQYF.

V usage is TRBV9 and J usage is TRBJ2-3, with 7 bases that match TRBD2. V gave up 4 bases and J gave up 2 bases; unmatched junction bases: 10. CDR1 is SGDLS, CDR2 YYNGEE, per germline. The CDR3 is 16 amino acids. The CDR3 coding sequence is TGTGCCAGCAGCAGAGGTTGGGGGGGGTCCACAGATACGCAGTATTTT. Its translation: CASSRGWGGSTDTQYF. Full variable domain (outside the CDR3, taken from reference TRBV9 and TRBJ2-3): DSGVTQTPKHLITATGQRVTLRCSPRSGDLSVYWYQQSLDQGLQFLIQYYNGEERAKGNILERFSAQQFPDLHSELNLSSLELGDSALYFCASSRGWGGSTDTQYFGPGTRLTVL.

As DNA, the CDR3 is TGTGCCAGCAGCTTAGAGCAGAACACTGAAGCTTTCTTT. Translating it yields CASSLEQNTEAFF. This chain joins TRBV7-3 and TRBJ1-1; D ambiguous. From germline, CDR1 is SGHTA and CDR2 FQGTGA. V shed 2 bases and J shed 1 base, with 5 bases lying between them. The CDR3 contains 13 residues.

This chain connects TRBV6-5 to TRBJ1-4; TRBD1 agrees at 8 bases. Trimming took 0 bases from V and 8 from J; bases not matched to a gene: 5. The CDR3 spans 15 residues. The V gene's germline CDR1 is MNHEY and CDR2 SVGAGI. The CDR3 here is CASSYSGTGMEKLFF. CDR3 DNA sequence: TGTGCCAGCAGTTACTCCGGGACAGGAATGGAAAAACTGTTTTTT.